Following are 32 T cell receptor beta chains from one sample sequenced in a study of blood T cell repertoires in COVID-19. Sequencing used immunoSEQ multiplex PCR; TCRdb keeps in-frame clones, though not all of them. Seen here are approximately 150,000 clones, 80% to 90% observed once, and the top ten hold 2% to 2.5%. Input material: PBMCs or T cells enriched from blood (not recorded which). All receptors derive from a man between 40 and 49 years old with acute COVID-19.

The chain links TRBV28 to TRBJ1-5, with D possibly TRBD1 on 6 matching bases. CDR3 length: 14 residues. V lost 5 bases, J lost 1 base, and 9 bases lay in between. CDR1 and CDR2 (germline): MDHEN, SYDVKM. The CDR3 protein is CASSGGHSNQPQHF. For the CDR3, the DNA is TGTGCCAGCAGTGGGGGACACAGCAATCAGCCCCAGCATTTT.

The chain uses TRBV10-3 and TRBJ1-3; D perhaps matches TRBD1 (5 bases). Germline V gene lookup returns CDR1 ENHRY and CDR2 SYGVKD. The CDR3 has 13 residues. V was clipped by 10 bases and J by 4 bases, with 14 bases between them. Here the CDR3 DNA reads TGTGCCACCCAGCTGGGGGGAGGAAACACCATATATTTT. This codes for CATQLGGGNTIYF.

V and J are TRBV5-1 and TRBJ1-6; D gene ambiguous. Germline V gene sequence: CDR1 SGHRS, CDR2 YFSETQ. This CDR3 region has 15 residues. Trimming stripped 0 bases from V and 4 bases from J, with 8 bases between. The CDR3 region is CASSLEAFYNSPLHF. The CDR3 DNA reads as TGCGCCAGCAGCTTGGAAGCCTTTTATAATTCACCCCTCCACTTT.

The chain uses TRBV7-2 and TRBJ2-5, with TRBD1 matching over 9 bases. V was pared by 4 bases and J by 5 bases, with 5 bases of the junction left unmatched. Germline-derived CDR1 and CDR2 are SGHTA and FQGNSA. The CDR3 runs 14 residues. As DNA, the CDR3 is TGTGCCAGCAGCTCGACAGGGGGAGGGGAGACCCAGTACTTC. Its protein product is CASSSTGGGETQYF.

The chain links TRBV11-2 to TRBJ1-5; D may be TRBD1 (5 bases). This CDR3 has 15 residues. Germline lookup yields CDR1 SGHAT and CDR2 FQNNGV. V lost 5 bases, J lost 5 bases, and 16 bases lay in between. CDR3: CASSPRPDTYQPQHF. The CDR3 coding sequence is TGTGCCAGCAGCCCCCGCCCGGACACCTATCAGCCCCAGCATTTT. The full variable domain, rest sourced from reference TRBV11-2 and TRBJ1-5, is EAGVAQSPRYKIIEKRQSVAFWCNPISGHATLYWYQQILGQGPKLLIQFQNNGVVDDSQLPKDRFSAERLKGVDSTLKIQPAKLEDSAVYLCASSPRPDTYQPQHFGDGTRLSIL.

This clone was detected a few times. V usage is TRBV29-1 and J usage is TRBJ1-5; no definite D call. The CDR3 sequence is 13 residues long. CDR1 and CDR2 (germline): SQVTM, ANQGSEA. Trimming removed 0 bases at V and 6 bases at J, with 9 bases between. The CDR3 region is CSVEDTAGQPQHF. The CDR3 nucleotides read TGCAGCGTTGAAGATACAGCGGGTCAGCCCCAGCATTTT.

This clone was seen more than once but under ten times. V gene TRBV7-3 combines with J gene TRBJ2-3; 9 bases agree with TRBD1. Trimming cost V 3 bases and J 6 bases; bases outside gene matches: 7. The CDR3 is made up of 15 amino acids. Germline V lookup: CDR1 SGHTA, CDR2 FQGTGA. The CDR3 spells CASSFNGQGSDTQYF. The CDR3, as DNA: TGTGCCAGCAGCTTCAATGGACAGGGGAGCGATACGCAGTATTTT.

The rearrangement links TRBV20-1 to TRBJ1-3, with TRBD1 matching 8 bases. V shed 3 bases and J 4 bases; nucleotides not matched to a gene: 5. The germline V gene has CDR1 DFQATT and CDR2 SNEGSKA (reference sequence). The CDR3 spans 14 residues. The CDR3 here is CSASNRGAGNTIYF. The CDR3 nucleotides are TGCAGTGCTAGTAACAGGGGGGCCGGAAACACCATATATTTT.

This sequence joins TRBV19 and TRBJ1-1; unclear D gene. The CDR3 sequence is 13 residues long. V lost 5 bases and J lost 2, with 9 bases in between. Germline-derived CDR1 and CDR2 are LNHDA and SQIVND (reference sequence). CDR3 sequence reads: CASSVLLNTEAFF. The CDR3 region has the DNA TGTGCCAGTAGTGTCCTCCTTAACACTGAAGCTTTCTTT.

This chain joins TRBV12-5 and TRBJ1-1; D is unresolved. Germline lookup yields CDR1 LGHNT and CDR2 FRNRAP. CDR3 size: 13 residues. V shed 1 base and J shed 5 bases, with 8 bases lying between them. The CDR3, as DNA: TGTGCTAGTGGTTTGGAGACTGAAACTGAAGCTTTCTTT. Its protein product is CASGLETETEAFF.

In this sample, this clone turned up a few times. The CDR3 region is CASRDSFSGNTIYF. In nucleotides, the CDR3 is TGTGCCAGCAGAGACAGCTTCTCTGGAAACACCATATATTTT. The chain links TRBV2 to TRBJ1-3, with D perhaps matching TRBD1 (5 bases). Germline CDR1 reads SNHLY; CDR2 reads FYNNEI. The CDR3 consists of 14 residues. Trimming removed 6 bases from V and 0 bases from J, with 9 bases in between.

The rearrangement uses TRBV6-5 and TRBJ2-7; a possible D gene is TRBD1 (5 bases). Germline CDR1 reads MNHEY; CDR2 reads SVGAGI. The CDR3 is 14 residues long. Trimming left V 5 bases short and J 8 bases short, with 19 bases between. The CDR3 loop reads CASSPRHQQGKQYF. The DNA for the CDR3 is TGTGCCAGCAGTCCTCGACACCAGCAGGGTAAGCAGTACTTC.

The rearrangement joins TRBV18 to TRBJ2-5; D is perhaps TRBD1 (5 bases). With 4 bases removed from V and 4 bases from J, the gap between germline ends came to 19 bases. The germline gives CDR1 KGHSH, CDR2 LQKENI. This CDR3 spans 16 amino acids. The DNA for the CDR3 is TGTGCCAGCTCACGACGTACAGGTCCCCGCGCAGAGACCCAGTACTTC. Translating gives CASSRRTGPRAETQYF.

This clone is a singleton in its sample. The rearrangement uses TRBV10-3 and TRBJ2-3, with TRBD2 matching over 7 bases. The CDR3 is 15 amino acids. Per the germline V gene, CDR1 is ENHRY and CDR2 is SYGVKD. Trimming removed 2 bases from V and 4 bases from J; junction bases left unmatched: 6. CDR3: CAISEPRTSPDTQYF. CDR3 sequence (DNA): TGTGCCATCAGTGAGCCCCGGACTAGTCCAGATACGCAGTATTTT.

CDR3 in DNA: TGTGCCAGCAGCCATGGGCTGGACTACGAGCAGTACTTC. Translated: CASSHGLDYEQYF. The chain joins TRBV14 to TRBJ2-7; no reliable D call. Trimming removed 3 bases from V and 3 bases from J, with 9 bases in between. The germline V gene has CDR1 SGHDN and CDR2 FVKESK. The CDR3 loop spans 13 amino acids.

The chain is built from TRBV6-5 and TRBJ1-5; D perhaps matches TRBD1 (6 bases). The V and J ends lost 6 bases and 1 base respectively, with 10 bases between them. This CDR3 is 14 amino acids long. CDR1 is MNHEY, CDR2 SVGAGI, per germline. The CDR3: CASSPRGSNQPQHF. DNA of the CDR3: TGTGCCAGCAGCCCCAGGGGCAGCAATCAGCCCCAGCATTTT.

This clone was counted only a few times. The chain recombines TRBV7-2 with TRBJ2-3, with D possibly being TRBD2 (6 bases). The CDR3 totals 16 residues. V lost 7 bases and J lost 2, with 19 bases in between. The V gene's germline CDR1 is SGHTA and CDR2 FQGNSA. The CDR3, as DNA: TGTGCCAGCACCCGTAACGGGGGAGCCTCCACAGATACGCAGTATTTT. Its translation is CASTRNGGASTDTQYF.

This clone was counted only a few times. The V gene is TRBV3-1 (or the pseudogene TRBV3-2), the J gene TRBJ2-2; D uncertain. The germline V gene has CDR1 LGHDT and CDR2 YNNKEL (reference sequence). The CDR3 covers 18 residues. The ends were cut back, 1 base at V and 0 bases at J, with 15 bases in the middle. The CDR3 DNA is TGTGCCAGCAGCCAAGTCAGGTTAGGATTTGCGAACACCGGGGAGCTGTTTTTT. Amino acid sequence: CASSQVRLGFANTGELFF.

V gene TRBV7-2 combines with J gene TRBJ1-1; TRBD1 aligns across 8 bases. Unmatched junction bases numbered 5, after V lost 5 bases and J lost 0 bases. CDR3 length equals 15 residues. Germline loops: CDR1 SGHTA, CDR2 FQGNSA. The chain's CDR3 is CASSADRGMNTEAFF. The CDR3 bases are TGTGCCAGCAGCGCCGACAGGGGAATGAACACTGAAGCTTTCTTT.

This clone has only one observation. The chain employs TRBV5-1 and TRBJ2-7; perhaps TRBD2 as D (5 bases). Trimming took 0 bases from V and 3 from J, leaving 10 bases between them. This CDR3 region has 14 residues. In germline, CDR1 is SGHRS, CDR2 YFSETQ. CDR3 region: CASSLGGSSYEQYF. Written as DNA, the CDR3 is TGCGCCAGCAGCTTGGGCGGGTCAAGCTACGAGCAGTACTTC.

CDR3 sequence: CAISETGQGSGYTF. CDR3 coding DNA: TGTGCCATCAGTGAGACAGGACAGGGCTCTGGCTACACCTTC. The chain uses TRBV10-3 and TRBJ1-2; 8 nucleotides line up with TRBD1. V dropped 2 bases and J dropped 7; count of bases not matched to a gene: 6. Per the germline V gene, CDR1 is ENHRY and CDR2 is SYGVKD. The CDR3 runs to 14 residues.

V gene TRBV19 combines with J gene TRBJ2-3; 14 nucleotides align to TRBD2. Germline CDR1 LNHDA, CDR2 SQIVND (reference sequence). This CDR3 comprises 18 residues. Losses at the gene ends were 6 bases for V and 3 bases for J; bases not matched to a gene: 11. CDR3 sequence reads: CASSEGTSGSSGTDTQYF. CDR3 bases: TGTGCCAGTAGCGAGGGGACTAGCGGGAGTTCGGGGACAGATACGCAGTATTTT.

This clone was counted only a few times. The CDR3 nucleotides are TGTGCCAGCAGTGAGCCTCGGGGGGGCTACGAGCAGTACTTC. Its translation: CASSEPRGGYEQYF. V gene TRBV6-4 combines with J gene TRBJ2-7; 8 bases align to TRBD2. CDR3 length: 14 residues. V shed 3 bases, J shed 3 bases, and the junction held 4 bases outside the gene matches. Germline V lookup: CDR1 MRHNA, CDR2 SNTAGT.

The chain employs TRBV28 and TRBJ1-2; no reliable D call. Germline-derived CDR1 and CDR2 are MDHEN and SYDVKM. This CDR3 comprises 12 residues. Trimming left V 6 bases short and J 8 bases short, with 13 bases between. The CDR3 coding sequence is TGTGCCAGCAGGAACGTTGGCGGGGGCTACACCTTC. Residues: CASRNVGGGYTF.

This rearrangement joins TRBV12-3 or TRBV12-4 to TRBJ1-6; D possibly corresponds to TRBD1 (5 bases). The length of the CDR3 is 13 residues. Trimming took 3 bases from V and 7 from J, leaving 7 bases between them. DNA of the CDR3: TGTGCCAGCAGTTTTGACAGCAATTCACCCCTCCACTTT. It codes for CASSFDSNSPLHF.

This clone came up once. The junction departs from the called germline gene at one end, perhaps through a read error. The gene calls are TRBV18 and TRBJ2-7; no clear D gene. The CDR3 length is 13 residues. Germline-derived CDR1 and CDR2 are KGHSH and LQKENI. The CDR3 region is CASSPGSSSEQYF. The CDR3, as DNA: TGTGCCAGCTCACCGGGCTCCTCCTCCGAGCAGTACTTC.

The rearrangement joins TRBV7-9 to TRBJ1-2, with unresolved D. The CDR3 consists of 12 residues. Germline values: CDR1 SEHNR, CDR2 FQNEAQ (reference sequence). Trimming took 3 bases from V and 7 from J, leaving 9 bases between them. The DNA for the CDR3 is TGTGCCAGCAGCTTCCGACTGACTGGCTACACCTTC. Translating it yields CASSFRLTGYTF.

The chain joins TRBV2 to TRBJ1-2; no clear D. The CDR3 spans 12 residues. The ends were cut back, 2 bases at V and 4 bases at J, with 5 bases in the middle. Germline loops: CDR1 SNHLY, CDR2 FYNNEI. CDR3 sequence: CASSERGYGYTF. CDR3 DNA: TGTGCCAGCAGTGAAAGAGGCTATGGCTACACCTTC.

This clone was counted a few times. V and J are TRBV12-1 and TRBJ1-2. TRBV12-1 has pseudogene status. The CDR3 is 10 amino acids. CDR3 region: CASTSYGYTF. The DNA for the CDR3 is TGTGCCAGCACTTCCTATGGCTACACCTTC.

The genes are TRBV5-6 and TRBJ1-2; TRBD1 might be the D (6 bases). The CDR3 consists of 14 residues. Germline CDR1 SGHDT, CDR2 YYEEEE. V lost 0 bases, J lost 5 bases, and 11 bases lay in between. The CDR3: CASSLDRVDYGYTF. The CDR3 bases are TGTGCCAGCAGCTTGGACAGGGTGGATTATGGCTACACCTTC.

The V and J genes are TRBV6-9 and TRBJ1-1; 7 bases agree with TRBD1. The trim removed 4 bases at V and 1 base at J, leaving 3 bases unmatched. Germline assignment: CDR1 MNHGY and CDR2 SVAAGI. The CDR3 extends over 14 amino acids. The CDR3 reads CASSSSGGNTEAFF. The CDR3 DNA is TGTGCCAGCAGTTCATCAGGGGGGAACACTGAAGCTTTCTTT.

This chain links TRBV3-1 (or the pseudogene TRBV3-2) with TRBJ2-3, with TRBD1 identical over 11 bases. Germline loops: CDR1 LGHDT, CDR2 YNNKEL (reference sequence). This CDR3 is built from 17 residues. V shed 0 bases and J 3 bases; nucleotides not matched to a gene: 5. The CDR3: CASSQDVDRGQTDTQYF. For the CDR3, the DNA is TGTGCCAGCAGCCAAGATGTGGACAGGGGGCAAACAGATACGCAGTATTTT.